This is a list of T cell receptor beta chains from one sample in a study of T-cell memory formation after mild COVID-19. TCRdb recomputed calls from the 5' RACE reads with MiXCR, one row per CDR3 protein. This sample carries approximately 300,000 distinct CDR3 sequences, under 8.5% of them seen once, and the ten largest clones take about 22%. Material: PBMCs or a T cell subset sorted from them (not recorded which). Source of these receptors: a young man who had mild COVID-19 (a few samples of this study predate the infection). Cell type and time point are not known. Each CDR3 is given with its conserved first and last residue. The order of the fields is J gene, V gene, D gene, clone size, CDR3 DNA, CDR3 protein. A D gene is named only where the DNA matches it firmly. Expanded clones get a size class; other rows say once, few or many, or leave the size out.

J: TRBJ1-1
V: TRBV30
D: NA
size: many
DNA: TGTGCCTGGAGTGTCCAGGGTTCCCCCCGGGCTTTCTTT
CDR3: CAWSVQGSPRAFF

J: TRBJ2-6
V: TRBV6-2/TRBV6-3
D: NA
size: few
DNA: TGTGCCAGCAGCCATTTCCGGGACACCGGACTTCTCTCTGGGGCCAACGTCCTGACTTTC
CDR3: CASSHFRDTGLLSGANVLTF

J: TRBJ2-5
V: TRBV6-6
D: NA
size: many
DNA: TGTGCCAGCAGACTCACTTTTGGGGAGACCCAGTACTTC
CDR3: CASRLTFGETQYF

J: TRBJ2-1
V: TRBV7-2
D: NA
size: NA
DNA: TGTGCCAGCAGCTTACGTTTAAAGCATGAGCAGTTCTTC
CDR3: CASSLRLKHEQFF

J: TRBJ1-4
V: TRBV20-1
D: NA
size: few
DNA: TGCAGTGCTAAGGACCGGGGCGAAAAACTGTTTTTT
CDR3: CSAKDRGEKLFF

J: TRBJ2-1
V: TRBV4-3
D: NA
size: few
DNA: TGCGCCAGCAGCCCCGAACTCGGCTCCTACAATGAGCAGTTCTTC
CDR3: CASSPELGSYNEQFF

J: TRBJ2-5
V: TRBV7-2
D: NA
size: few
DNA: TGTGCCAGCAGCAACAGGGTCTCGGAGACCCAGTACTTC
CDR3: CASSNRVSETQYF

J: TRBJ2-2
V: TRBV20-1
D: TRBD2
size: NA
DNA: TGCAGTGCTAGAGATGCGGGGACTAGCTCTGGGGAGCTGTTTTTT
CDR3: CSARDAGTSSGELFF

J: TRBJ2-2
V: TRBV18
D: NA
size: few
DNA: TGTGCCAGCTCGCCCCGGGCGAACACCGGGGAGCTGTTTTTT
CDR3: CASSPRANTGELFF

J: TRBJ2-1
V: TRBV5-6
D: TRBD2
size: many
DNA: TGTGCCAGCAGCTCTAGCGGGGGGGCCGGGGAGCAGTTCTTC
CDR3: CASSSSGGAGEQFF

J: TRBJ1-2
V: TRBV9
D: TRBD1
size: few
DNA: TGTGCCAGCAGCAGTCGGACAGGGTTTGGCTACACCTTC
CDR3: CASSSRTGFGYTF

J: TRBJ2-1
V: TRBV4-1
D: TRBD2
size: few
DNA: TGCGCCAGCAGTCTAGCGGGGACCTCCTACAATGAGCAGTTCTTC
CDR3: CASSLAGTSYNEQFF

J: TRBJ2-4
V: TRBV20-1
D: NA
size: NA
DNA: TGCAGTGTTTATTCCAGTAACATTCAGTACTTC
CDR3: CSVYSSNIQYF

J: TRBJ1-3
V: TRBV28
D: TRBD1
size: few
DNA: TGTGCCAGCAGTTTATACACAGGGGTGGACACCATATATTTT
CDR3: CASSLYTGVDTIYF

J: TRBJ2-3
V: TRBV5-1
D: NA
size: NA
DNA: TGCGCCAGCAGCTTGGACTTTGATACGCAGTATTTT
CDR3: CASSLDFDTQYF

J: TRBJ2-2
V: TRBV24-1
D: TRBD1
size: NA
DNA: TGTGCCACCGCCGGGACAGGAAACACCGGGGAGCTGTTTTTT
CDR3: CATAGTGNTGELFF

J: TRBJ1-6
V: TRBV6-6
D: TRBD1
size: few
DNA: TGTGCCAGCAGCCTGGGACAGGTTCTCAATTCACCCCTCCACTTT
CDR3: CASSLGQVLNSPLHF

J: TRBJ2-1
V: TRBV5-1
D: NA
size: NA
DNA: TGCGCCAGCAGCCCGTCGTCCAGGGAGATAAATGAGCAGTTCTTC
CDR3: CASSPSSREINEQFF

J: TRBJ1-1
V: TRBV5-1
D: TRBD1
size: many
DNA: TGCGCCAGCAGCATGGGGGACAGGCAGACTGAAGCTTTCTTT
CDR3: CASSMGDRQTEAFF

J: TRBJ2-2
V: TRBV6-2/TRBV6-3
D: TRBD1
size: NA
DNA: TGTGCCAGCAGAGCGACAGGGTTAAACACCGGGGAGCTGTTTTTT
CDR3: CASRATGLNTGELFF

J: TRBJ1-1
V: TRBV12-3/TRBV12-4
D: NA
size: NA
DNA: TGTGCCAGCACCTTCAACCTGAACACTGAAGCTTTCTTT
CDR3: CASTFNLNTEAFF

J: TRBJ1-5
V: TRBV27
D: NA
size: few
DNA: TGTGCCAGCAGTTTTCGAGGGTATAGCAATCAGCCCCAGCATTTT
CDR3: CASSFRGYSNQPQHF

J: TRBJ2-7
V: TRBV7-3
D: NA
size: NA
DNA: TGTGCCAGCAGCTTAAGGAGGGGGGCCCCCTACGAGCAGTACTTC
CDR3: CASSLRRGAPYEQYF

J: TRBJ1-2
V: TRBV29-1
D: NA
size: many
DNA: TGCAGCGTTGAAGGGGTCGACTTACTGAGGGGCTACACCTTC
CDR3: CSVEGVDLLRGYTF

J: TRBJ1-1
V: TRBV4-3
D: NA
size: NA
DNA: TGCGCCAGCAGCCAAGAATATCGGTTTGAAGCTTTCTTT
CDR3: CASSQEYRFEAFF

J: TRBJ1-1
V: TRBV4-3
D: NA
size: NA
DNA: TGCGCCAGCAGCCAAGGGTCCAGAATGAGCACTGAAGCTTTCTTT
CDR3: CASSQGSRMSTEAFF

J: TRBJ2-3
V: TRBV11-2
D: NA
size: many
DNA: TGTGCCAGCAGCCAGGGGGAGGGGGATACGCAGTATTTT
CDR3: CASSQGEGDTQYF

J: TRBJ1-2
V: TRBV7-3
D: TRBD1
size: few
DNA: TGTGCCAGCAGCTTAGGGTCGGCAGGGGGAGGCTACACCTTC
CDR3: CASSLGSAGGGYTF

J: TRBJ2-3
V: TRBV29-1
D: TRBD1
size: NA
DNA: TGCAGCGTTGTTGGGCAGGGGGCAGATACGCAGTATTTT
CDR3: CSVVGQGADTQYF

J: TRBJ1-2
V: TRBV28
D: TRBD1
size: few
DNA: TGTGCCAGCAGTTTATGGCAGGGGGACGGTGGCTACACCTTC
CDR3: CASSLWQGDGGYTF

J: TRBJ2-3
V: TRBV5-1
D: TRBD1
size: NA
DNA: TGCGCCAGCAGCTTACATTGGGACAGGGGCACAGATACGCAGTATTTT
CDR3: CASSLHWDRGTDTQYF

J: TRBJ1-1
V: TRBV15
D: TRBD1
size: few
DNA: TGTGCCACCAGCGGACAGGGGGCTTGGAACACTGAAGCTTTCTTT
CDR3: CATSGQGAWNTEAFF

J: TRBJ1-3
V: TRBV5-1
D: NA
size: many
DNA: TGCGCCAGCAGCTTGGACTCTTTGGGACGGAGAGGAAACACCATATATTTT
CDR3: CASSLDSLGRRGNTIYF

J: TRBJ2-2
V: TRBV4-3
D: TRBD1
size: NA
DNA: TGCGCCAGCAGCCAAGATATCGGGACAGATAACACCGGGGAGCTGTTTTTT
CDR3: CASSQDIGTDNTGELFF

J: TRBJ2-1
V: TRBV6-6
D: NA
size: NA
DNA: TGTGCCAGCCTGGGGGGGCGCAACAATGAGCAGTTCTTC
CDR3: CASLGGRNNEQFF

J: TRBJ2-6
V: TRBV11-2
D: NA
size: few
DNA: TGTGCCAGCAGCTCTTTCGGGGCCAACGTCCTGACTTTC
CDR3: CASSSFGANVLTF

J: TRBJ2-2
V: TRBV20-1
D: NA
size: few
DNA: TGCAGTGCTAGAGCCTTCGCGGCGAACACCGGGGAGCTGTTTTTT
CDR3: CSARAFAANTGELFF

J: TRBJ1-1
V: TRBV5-1
D: TRBD1
size: NA
DNA: TGCGCCAGCAGCTTGGGACAGGGAACATTGAACACTGAAGCTTTCTTT
CDR3: CASSLGQGTLNTEAFF

J: TRBJ1-4
V: TRBV12-3/TRBV12-4
D: TRBD1
size: few
DNA: TGTGCCAGCAGTTTTCTCTCGGGACAGTTAAAACTGTTTTTT
CDR3: CASSFLSGQLKLFF

J: TRBJ1-3
V: TRBV19
D: NA
size: few
DNA: TGTGCCAGTACCTCGGTTGACGAGTCTGGAAACACCATATATTTT
CDR3: CASTSVDESGNTIYF

J: TRBJ2-2
V: TRBV5-1
D: NA
size: many
DNA: TGCGCCAGCAGCTACCTAGCGCCTACCGCGAACACCGGGGAGCTGTTTTTT
CDR3: CASSYLAPTANTGELFF

J: TRBJ2-5
V: TRBV7-9
D: TRBD2
size: NA
DNA: TGTGCCAGCAGCCCCCCGCGGTCGGAGCGGGGACAAGAGACCCAGTACTTC
CDR3: CASSPPRSERGQETQYF

J: TRBJ2-7
V: TRBV10-1
D: NA
size: NA
DNA: TGCGCCAGCAGTGGAGGGAACGCCTACGAGCAGTACTTC
CDR3: CASSGGNAYEQYF

J: TRBJ2-2
V: TRBV12-3/TRBV12-4
D: NA
size: many
DNA: TGTGCCAGCAGTTCCCGGGGGGCCCCCGGGGAGCTGTTTTTT
CDR3: CASSSRGAPGELFF

J: TRBJ1-2
V: TRBV4-3
D: NA
size: NA
DNA: TGCGCCAGCAGCCAAGATCCCATAGCGAGGGTCGACTATGGCTACACCTTC
CDR3: CASSQDPIARVDYGYTF

J: TRBJ1-6
V: TRBV20-1
D: NA
size: few
DNA: TGCAGTGCTAGTCTGGGTTTTACGCTTAGTCCCCACTTT
CDR3: CSASLGFTLSPHF

J: TRBJ1-1
V: TRBV29-1
D: NA
size: few
DNA: TGCAGCGCGGCCCCACAGGGTAACACTGAAGCTTTCTTT
CDR3: CSAAPQGNTEAFF